This T cell receptor beta chain was profiled in a study of T-cell memory formation after mild COVID-19. Deletions cut 3 bases from V and 1 base from J, with 11 bases between. Germline V gene lookup returns CDR1 LGHDT and CDR2 YNNKEL (reference sequence). The CDR3 sequence is 15 residues long. TCRdb re-derived calls from the 5' RACE reads in MiXCR, one entry per CDR3 protein. The table records around 340,000 distinct CDR3 sequences, around a sixth of them present only once. The chain joins TRBV3-1 to TRBJ2-3; D ambiguous. Sequenced input: PBMCs or a T cell subset sorted from them (not recorded which). This clonotype was obtained from a man younger than 30 who had mild COVID-19 (a few samples of this study predate the infection). Cell type and time point are not known. CDR3 loop: CASSQGPIRTDTQYF. For the CDR3, the DNA is TGTGCCAGCAGCCAGGGTCCTATCCGCACAGATACGCAGTATTTT.